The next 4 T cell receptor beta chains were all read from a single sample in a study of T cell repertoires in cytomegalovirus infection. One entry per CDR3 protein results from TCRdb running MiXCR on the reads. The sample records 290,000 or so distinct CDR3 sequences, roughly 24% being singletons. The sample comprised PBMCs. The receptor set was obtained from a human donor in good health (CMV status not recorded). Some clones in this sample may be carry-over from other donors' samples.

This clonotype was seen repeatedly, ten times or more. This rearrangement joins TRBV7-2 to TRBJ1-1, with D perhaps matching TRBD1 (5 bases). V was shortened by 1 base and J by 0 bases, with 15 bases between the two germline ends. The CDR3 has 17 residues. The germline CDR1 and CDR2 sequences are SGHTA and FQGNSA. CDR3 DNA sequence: TGTGCCAGCAGCTTAGGTCGGCAGGGAGAGGTGAACACTGAAGCTTTCTTT. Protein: CASSLGRQGEVNTEAFF.

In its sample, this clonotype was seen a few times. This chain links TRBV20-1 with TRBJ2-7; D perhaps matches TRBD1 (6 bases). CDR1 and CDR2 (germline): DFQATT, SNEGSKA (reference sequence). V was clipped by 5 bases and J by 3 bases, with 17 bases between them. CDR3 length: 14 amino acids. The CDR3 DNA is TGCAGTGCTGTCCCCCGGGACACAATCTACGAGCAGTACTTC. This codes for CSAVPRDTIYEQYF.

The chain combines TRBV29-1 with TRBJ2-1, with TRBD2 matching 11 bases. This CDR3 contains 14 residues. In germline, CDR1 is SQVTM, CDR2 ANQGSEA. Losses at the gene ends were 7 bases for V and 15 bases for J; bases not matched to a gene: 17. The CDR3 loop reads CSAGILNLAGGTFF. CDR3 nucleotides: TGCAGCGCCGGAATACTGAACCTAGCGGGGGGCACGTTCTTC.

In nucleotides, the CDR3 is TGTGCCAGCAGCCTAGGGGGACAGAACACCGGGGAGCTGTTTTTT. This translates into CASSLGGQNTGELFF. The chain carries TRBV7-2 and TRBJ2-2, with a possible D match to TRBD1 (6 bases). The CDR3 consists of 15 residues. Germline V gene lookup returns CDR1 SGHTA and CDR2 FQGNSA. V was trimmed by 5 bases and J by 1 base, leaving 11 bases between them.